The 20 T cell receptor beta chains below were found in one sample sequenced in a study of pediatric ulcerative colitis. Rectal tissue came from one to two pinch biopsies taken at colonoscopy. Sequencing was performed with immunoSEQ multiplex PCR; in TCRdb, only in-frame clones are kept and a portion is missing. There are about 36,000 clones in the sample; roughly 73% occur only once, and approximately 0.74% lies in the top ten. Source material: gut tissue. These receptors all come from a boy aged 10-17 years with moderate ulcerative colitis.

The V call is TRBV6-4, the J call TRBJ2-7, with 8 nucleotides matching TRBD2. The CDR3 runs to 14 residues. V shed 5 bases, J shed 3 bases, and the junction held 6 bases outside the gene matches. The germline V gene encodes CDR1 MRHNA and CDR2 SNTAGT. The CDR3 nucleotides read TGTGCCAGCAGTCCGGGGGGGAGCAGCTACGAGCAGTACTTC. This sequence encodes CASSPGGSSYEQYF.

This clone is termed medium-sized. The rearrangement uses TRBV30 and TRBJ1-1; D may be TRBD1 (5 bases). The CDR3 extends over 14 amino acids. Germline V gene lookup returns CDR1 GTSNPN and CDR2 SVGIG (reference sequence). With 5 bases removed from V and 0 bases from J, the gap between germline ends came to 13 bases. This chain's CDR3 is CAWVRGALNTEAFF. The CDR3 nucleotides are TGTGCCTGGGTACGAGGGGCTTTGAACACTGAAGCTTTCTTT.

This clone was seen a handful of times. The chain's CDR3 is CASSLETSGRAYEQYF. The CDR3 nucleotides read TGCGCCAGCAGCTTGGAGACTAGCGGGAGGGCCTACGAGCAGTACTTC. This rearrangement joins TRBV5-1 to TRBJ2-7, with 14 bases identical to TRBD2. V was clipped by 0 bases and J by 2 bases; unmatched bases: 1. Germline CDR1 and CDR2: SGHRS and YFSETQ. The CDR3 is 16 residues long.

The V gene is TRBV5-6, the J gene TRBJ2-7; no clear D. Germline-derived CDR1 and CDR2 are SGHDT and YYEEEE. V lost 4 bases to trimming and J lost 7 bases, with 9 bases between them. The CDR3 has 11 amino acids. The CDR3 loop reads CASSRMTEQYF. In nucleotides, the CDR3 is TGTGCCAGCAGCCGGATGACAGAGCAGTACTTC.

The genes are TRBV28 and TRBJ2-7, with TRBD2 matching over 11 bases. The V gene's germline CDR1 is MDHEN and CDR2 SYDVKM. With 7 bases clipped from V and 3 bases from J, the junction kept 5 bases outside the gene matches. The CDR3 has 14 residues. The CDR3 protein is CASTFTSGSYEQYF. The CDR3 DNA reads TGTGCCAGCACGTTCACTAGCGGGAGCTACGAGCAGTACTTC. The full variable domain, in which reference TRBV28 and TRBJ2-7 provide the parts outside the CDR3, is DVKVTQSSRYLVKRTGEKVFLECVQDMDHENMFWYRQDPGLGLRLIYFSYDVKMKEKGDIPEGYSVSREKKERFSLILESASTNQTSMYLCASTFTSGSYEQYFGPGTRLTVT.

The chain carries TRBV5-5 and TRBJ2-1; D possibly matches TRBD1 or TRBD2 (6 bases each). CDR1 and CDR2 (germline): SGHKS, YYEKEE (reference sequence). The CDR3 consists of 15 residues. V gave up 0 bases and J gave up 6 bases, with 13 bases separating them. This CDR3 is CASSLVGGWGNEQFF. CDR3 sequence (DNA): TGTGCCAGCAGCTTGGTCGGGGGCTGGGGCAATGAGCAGTTCTTC.

This clone was counted a few times. This rearrangement joins TRBV5-1 to TRBJ2-2; TRBD2 matches at 7 bases. V lost 4 bases to trimming and J lost 6 bases; unmatched junction nucleotides: 9. The CDR3 covers 15 residues. Germline values: CDR1 SGHRS, CDR2 YFSETQ. The CDR3: CASSPLAGVAGELFF. CDR3 in DNA: TGCGCCAGCAGCCCTCTCGCGGGAGTGGCCGGGGAGCTGTTTTTT. Complete variable domain (other parts from reference TRBV5-1 and TRBJ2-2): KAGVTQTPRYLIKTRGQQVTLSCSPISGHRSVSWYQQTPGQGLQFLFEYFSETQRNKGNFPGRFSGRQFSNSRSEMNVSTLELGDSALYLCASSPLAGVAGELFFGEGSRLTVL.

V usage is TRBV9 and J usage is TRBJ2-7; 7 bases line up with TRBD2. The CDR3 is made up of 12 amino acids. CDR1 and CDR2 (germline): SGDLS, YYNGEE. V dropped 7 bases and J dropped 3; count of bases not matched to a gene: 4. CDR3 DNA sequence: TGTGCCAGCGGGCCGGGGGGCTACGAGCAGTACTTC. This encodes CASGPGGYEQYF.

The CDR3 nucleotides read TGTGCCAGGCACGTGTCGAACCTGAGATTATACGAGCAGTACTTC. It encodes CARHVSNLRLYEQYF. The rearrangement uses TRBV27 and TRBJ2-7, with unresolved D. V lost 9 bases to trimming and J lost 4 bases, with 22 bases between them. The V gene's germline CDR1 is MNHEY and CDR2 SMNVEV (reference sequence). CDR3 size: 15 residues.

The rearrangement links TRBV5-5 to TRBJ2-4; TRBD2 matches 11 bases. Germline assignment: CDR1 SGHKS and CDR2 YYEKEE (reference sequence). The CDR3 is made up of 16 amino acids. Trimming at V came to 0 bases and at J to 9 bases, leaving 8 bases not matched to a gene. This chain's CDR3 is CASSLAGTSGLAIQYF. The DNA for the CDR3 is TGTGCCAGCAGCTTGGCCGGGACTAGCGGTTTGGCCATTCAGTACTTC. Based on the CDR3 plus reference TRBV5-5 and TRBJ2-4, the full variable domain is DAGVTQSPTHLIKTRGQQVTLRCSPISGHKSVSWYQQVLGQGPQFIFQYYEKEERGRGNFPDRFSARQFPNYSSELNVNALLLGDSALYLCASSLAGTSGLAIQYFGAGTRLSVL.

The chain joins TRBV11-3 to TRBJ2-3, with 7 nucleotides matching TRBD2. Germline trimming cut 5 bases from V and 2 bases from J; bases unmatched to any gene: 7. The CDR3 is made up of 15 amino acids. Germline lookup yields CDR1 SGHNT and CDR2 YENEEA. CDR3 loop: CASSTRESSTDTQYF. In DNA form, the CDR3 reads TGTGCCAGCAGCACGCGGGAGTCATCCACAGATACGCAGTATTTT.

This clone was picked up a small number of times. This chain joins TRBV19 and TRBJ1-6; D remains ambiguous. From germline, CDR1 is LNHDA and CDR2 SQIVND (reference sequence). The length of the CDR3 is 13 residues. Between the trimmed V and J ends, which lost 5 bases and 5 bases, there was a span of 7 bases. The CDR3 here is CASSGPNNSPLHF. The CDR3 nucleotides are TGTGCCAGTAGTGGTCCGAATAATTCACCCCTCCACTTT.

This sequence joins TRBV19 and TRBJ2-3, with TRBD1 identical over 8 bases. The ends lost 5 bases at V and 5 bases at J; junction bases unmatched: 6. Per germline, CDR1 LNHDA and CDR2 SQIVND (reference sequence). This CDR3 spans 14 amino acids. The chain's CDR3 is CASSLTGGIDTQYF. The CDR3 bases are TGTGCCAGTAGTCTAACAGGGGGTATAGATACGCAGTATTTT.

The count of this clone is one. The V call is TRBV7-9, the J call TRBJ2-7; 12 nucleotides align to TRBD2. The CDR3 extends over 16 amino acids. V lost 5 bases to trimming and J lost 7 bases; unmatched junction nucleotides: 12. The germline V gene has CDR1 SEHNR and CDR2 FQNEAQ (reference sequence). CDR3 sequence (DNA): TGTGCCAGCAGCATACTACCGGGACTAGCGGGTAGGGAGCAGTACTTC. It translates to CASSILPGLAGREQYF. Drawing the rest from reference TRBV7-9 and TRBJ2-7, the complete variable domain is DTGVSQNPRHKITKRGQNVTFRCDPISEHNRLYWYRQTLGQGPEFLTYFQNEAQLEKSRLLSDRFSAERPKGSFSTLEIQRTEQGDSAMYLCASSILPGLAGREQYFGPGTRLTVT.

This chain links TRBV9 with TRBJ2-5, with TRBD2 matching over 8 bases. Germline values: CDR1 SGDLS, CDR2 YYNGEE. Unmatched junction bases numbered 6, after V lost 0 bases and J lost 2 bases. The CDR3 has 16 amino acids. For the CDR3, the DNA is TGTGCCAGCAGCGTAGCAAGCGGGAGTGGGCAAGAGACCCAGTACTTC. This codes for CASSVASGSGQETQYF.

The chain carries TRBV7-6 and TRBJ2-2; 7 nucleotides match TRBD1. Germline assignment: CDR1 SGHVS and CDR2 FNYEAQ. The CDR3 is 16 residues long. Unmatched junction bases numbered 10, after V lost 4 bases and J lost 5 bases. The CDR3 loop reads CASSWGTDGETGELFF. CDR3 nucleotides: TGTGCCAGCAGCTGGGGGACAGATGGGGAGACCGGGGAGCTGTTTTTT.

This sequence joins TRBV28 and TRBJ2-5; 10 positions match TRBD2. Trimming cost V 7 bases and J 4 bases; bases outside gene matches: 18. The CDR3 consists of 18 residues. From germline, CDR1 is MDHEN and CDR2 SYDVKM. The CDR3 DNA sequence: TGTGCCAGCATATCGGCGGCCGCCAGCGGGAGGGCCTCAGAGACCCAGTACTTC. It codes for CASISAAASGRASETQYF.

This clone was seen only a few times. CDR3 sequence reads: CASSPQGYYNSPLHF. The CDR3 DNA is TGTGCCAGCAGTCCACAGGGTTACTATAATTCACCCCTCCACTTT. The rearrangement joins TRBV6-5 to TRBJ1-6; TRBD1 might be the D (6 bases). Trimming took 5 bases from V and 3 from J, leaving 11 bases between them. The germline gives CDR1 MNHEY, CDR2 SVGAGI. This CDR3 is built from 15 residues.

The V call is TRBV6-5, the J call TRBJ2-7; 10 nucleotides align to TRBD1. The CDR3 loop spans 14 amino acids. CDR1 and CDR2 (germline): MNHEY, SVGAGI. V lost 5 bases, J lost 4 bases, and 5 bases stayed unmatched. This chain's CDR3 is CASSPWDRGYEQYF. The CDR3 bases are TGTGCCAGCAGTCCCTGGGACAGGGGTTACGAGCAGTACTTC.

This chain joins TRBV10-3 and TRBJ1-2, with 9 bases fitting TRBD1. CDR1 and CDR2 from the germline V gene are ENHRY and SYGVKD. V dropped 6 bases and J dropped 8; count of bases not matched to a gene: 13. This CDR3 spans 15 amino acids. The CDR3, as DNA: TGTGCCATCAGCGAGGGGCGACAGGGGGGTGACGGCTACACCTTC. This translates into CAISEGRQGGDGYTF.